This TCR beta chain is drawn from a study of blood T cell repertoires in COVID-19. Using immunoSEQ multiplex PCR, the repertoire was profiled, and TCRdb retains in-frame clones only, with some absent. Here the sample spans 300,000 to 450,000 clones, 89% being singletons. J lost 0 bases, V lost 6 bases, and 8 bases had no gene match. The CDR3 contains 18 residues. Germline CDR1 LNHDA, CDR2 SQIVND (reference sequence). The sequencing input was peripheral blood. The sequence came from an older woman with COVID-19, enrolled during active disease. The chain links TRBV19 to TRBJ2-1; 13 bases agree with TRBD2. In DNA, the CDR3 is TGTGCCAGTAGCCGGACTAGCGGGGGCGCCAGCTCCTACAATGAGCAGTTCTTC. This sequence encodes CASSRTSGGASSYNEQFF.